This TCR beta chain came from a study of cytomegalovirus exposure and HLA in healthy donors. The PCR made use of 60 Vbeta and 13 Jbeta primers. Sequencing was performed with immunoSEQ multiplex PCR; in TCRdb, only in-frame clones are kept and a portion is missing. The table records fewer than 150,000 clones, 75% to 90% of them present only once. Study-level points and caveats: The classifier, whose performance was assessed in both the original and validation cohorts, reportedly diagnosed cytomegalovirus status with high specificity and sensitivity.

This clone was recorded a few times. The antigen is not known. Trimming removed 6 bases from V and 0 bases from J; junction bases left unmatched: 4. The germline gives CDR1 MNHEY, CDR2 SVGAGI. This CDR3 is 14 amino acids long. The TCR was taken from a female donor in good health and CMV-seropositive. This rearrangement joins TRBV6-5 to TRBJ1-2, with 7 positions matching TRBD1. The specimen sequenced was PBMCs. CDR3 DNA sequence: TGTGCCAGCAGCTTGGGACAGACTAACTATGGCTACACCTTC. Amino acid sequence: CASSLGQTNYGYTF.